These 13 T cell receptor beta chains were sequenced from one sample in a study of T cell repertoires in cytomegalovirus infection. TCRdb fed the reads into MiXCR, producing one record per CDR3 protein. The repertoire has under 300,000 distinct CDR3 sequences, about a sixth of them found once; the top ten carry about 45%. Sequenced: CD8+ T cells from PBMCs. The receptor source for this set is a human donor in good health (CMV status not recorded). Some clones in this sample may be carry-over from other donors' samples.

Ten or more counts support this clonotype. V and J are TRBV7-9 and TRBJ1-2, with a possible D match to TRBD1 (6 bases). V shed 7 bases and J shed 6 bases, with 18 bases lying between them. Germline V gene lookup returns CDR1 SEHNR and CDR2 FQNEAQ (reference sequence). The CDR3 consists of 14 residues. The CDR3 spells CASTVGGVVDGYTF. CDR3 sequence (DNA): TGTGCCAGCACCGTAGGGGGGGTGGTGGATGGCTACACCTTC.

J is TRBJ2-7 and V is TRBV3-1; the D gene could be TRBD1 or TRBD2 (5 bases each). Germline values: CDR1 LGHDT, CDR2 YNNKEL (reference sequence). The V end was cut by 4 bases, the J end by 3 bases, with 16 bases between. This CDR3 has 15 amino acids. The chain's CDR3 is CASSRRDGSIYEQYF. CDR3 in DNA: TGTGCCAGCAGCCGCCGGGACGGTTCTATCTACGAGCAGTACTTC.

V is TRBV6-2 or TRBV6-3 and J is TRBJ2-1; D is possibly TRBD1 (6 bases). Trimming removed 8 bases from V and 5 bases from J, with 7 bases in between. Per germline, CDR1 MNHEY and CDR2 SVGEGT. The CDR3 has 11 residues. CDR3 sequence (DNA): TGTGCCAGCGGGACACACAATGAGCAGTTCTTC. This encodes CASGTHNEQFF.

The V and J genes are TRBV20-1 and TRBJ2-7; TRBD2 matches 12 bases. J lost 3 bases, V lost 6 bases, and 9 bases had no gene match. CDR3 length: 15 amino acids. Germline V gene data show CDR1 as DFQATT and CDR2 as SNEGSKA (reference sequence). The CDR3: CSARRLAGEDYEQYF. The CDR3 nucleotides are TGCAGTGCCCGCAGACTAGCGGGAGAGGACTACGAGCAGTACTTC.

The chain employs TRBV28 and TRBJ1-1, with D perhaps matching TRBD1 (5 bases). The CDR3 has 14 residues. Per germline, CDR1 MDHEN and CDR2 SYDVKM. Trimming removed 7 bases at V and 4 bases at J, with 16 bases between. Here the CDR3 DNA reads TGTGCCAGCAAGGACATAAGGTGGGGCACTGAAGCTTTCTTT. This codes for CASKDIRWGTEAFF.

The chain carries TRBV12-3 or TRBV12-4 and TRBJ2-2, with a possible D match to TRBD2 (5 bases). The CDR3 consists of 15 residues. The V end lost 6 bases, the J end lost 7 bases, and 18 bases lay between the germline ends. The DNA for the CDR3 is TGTGCCAGCAGCAGCCAGCCGGGGTCTGACGGGGAGCTGTTTTTT. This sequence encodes CASSSQPGSDGELFF.

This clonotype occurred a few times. CDR3 region: CASSSAEYGQVSGNTIYF. Written as DNA, the CDR3 is TGTGCCAGCAGTTCCGCCGAGTATGGACAGGTCTCTGGAAACACCATATATTTT. V and J are TRBV28 and TRBJ1-3, with 7 bases fitting TRBD1. The CDR3 contains 18 residues. Unmatched junction bases numbered 12, after V lost 4 bases and J lost 0 bases. Germline assignment: CDR1 MDHEN and CDR2 SYDVKM.

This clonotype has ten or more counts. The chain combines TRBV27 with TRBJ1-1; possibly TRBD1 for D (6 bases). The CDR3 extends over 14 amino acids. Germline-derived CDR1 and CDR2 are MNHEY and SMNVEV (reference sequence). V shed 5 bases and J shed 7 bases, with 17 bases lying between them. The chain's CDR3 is CASSQAGGRGEAFF. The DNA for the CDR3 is TGTGCCAGCAGTCAAGCCGGGGGCCGGGGTGAAGCTTTCTTT.

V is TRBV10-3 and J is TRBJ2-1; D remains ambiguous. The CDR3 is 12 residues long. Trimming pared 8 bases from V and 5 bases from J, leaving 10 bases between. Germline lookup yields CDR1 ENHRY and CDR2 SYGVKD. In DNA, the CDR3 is TGTGCCATCGGGTGGGCTAACAATGAGCAGTTCTTC. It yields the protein CAIGWANNEQFF.

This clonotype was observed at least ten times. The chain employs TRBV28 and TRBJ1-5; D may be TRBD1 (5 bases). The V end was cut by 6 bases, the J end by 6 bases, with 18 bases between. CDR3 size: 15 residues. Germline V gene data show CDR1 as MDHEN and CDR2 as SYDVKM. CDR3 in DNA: TGTGCCAGCAGCCTCGGACAAGGGTTCCGTCAGCCCCAGCATTTT. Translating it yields CASSLGQGFRQPQHF.

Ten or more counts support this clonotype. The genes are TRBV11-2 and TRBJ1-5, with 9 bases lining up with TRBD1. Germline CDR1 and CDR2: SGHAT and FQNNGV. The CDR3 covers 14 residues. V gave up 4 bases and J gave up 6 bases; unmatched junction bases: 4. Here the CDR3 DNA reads TGTGCCAGCAGCTACGGGACAGGGAGTCAGCCCCAGCATTTT. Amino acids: CASSYGTGSQPQHF.

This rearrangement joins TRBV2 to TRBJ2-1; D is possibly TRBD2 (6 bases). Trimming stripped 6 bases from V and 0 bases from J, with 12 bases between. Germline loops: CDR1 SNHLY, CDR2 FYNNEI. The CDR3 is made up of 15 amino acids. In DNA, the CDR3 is TGTGCCAGCAGATGGGACTCGAGCTCCTACAATGAGCAGTTCTTC. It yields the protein CASRWDSSSYNEQFF.

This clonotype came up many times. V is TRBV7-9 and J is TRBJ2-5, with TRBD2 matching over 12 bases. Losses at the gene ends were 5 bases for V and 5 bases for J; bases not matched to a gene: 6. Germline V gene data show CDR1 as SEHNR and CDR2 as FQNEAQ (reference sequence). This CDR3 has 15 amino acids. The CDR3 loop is CASSPGLAGWETQYF. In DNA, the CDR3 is TGTGCCAGCAGCCCTGGACTAGCGGGGTGGGAGACCCAGTACTTC.